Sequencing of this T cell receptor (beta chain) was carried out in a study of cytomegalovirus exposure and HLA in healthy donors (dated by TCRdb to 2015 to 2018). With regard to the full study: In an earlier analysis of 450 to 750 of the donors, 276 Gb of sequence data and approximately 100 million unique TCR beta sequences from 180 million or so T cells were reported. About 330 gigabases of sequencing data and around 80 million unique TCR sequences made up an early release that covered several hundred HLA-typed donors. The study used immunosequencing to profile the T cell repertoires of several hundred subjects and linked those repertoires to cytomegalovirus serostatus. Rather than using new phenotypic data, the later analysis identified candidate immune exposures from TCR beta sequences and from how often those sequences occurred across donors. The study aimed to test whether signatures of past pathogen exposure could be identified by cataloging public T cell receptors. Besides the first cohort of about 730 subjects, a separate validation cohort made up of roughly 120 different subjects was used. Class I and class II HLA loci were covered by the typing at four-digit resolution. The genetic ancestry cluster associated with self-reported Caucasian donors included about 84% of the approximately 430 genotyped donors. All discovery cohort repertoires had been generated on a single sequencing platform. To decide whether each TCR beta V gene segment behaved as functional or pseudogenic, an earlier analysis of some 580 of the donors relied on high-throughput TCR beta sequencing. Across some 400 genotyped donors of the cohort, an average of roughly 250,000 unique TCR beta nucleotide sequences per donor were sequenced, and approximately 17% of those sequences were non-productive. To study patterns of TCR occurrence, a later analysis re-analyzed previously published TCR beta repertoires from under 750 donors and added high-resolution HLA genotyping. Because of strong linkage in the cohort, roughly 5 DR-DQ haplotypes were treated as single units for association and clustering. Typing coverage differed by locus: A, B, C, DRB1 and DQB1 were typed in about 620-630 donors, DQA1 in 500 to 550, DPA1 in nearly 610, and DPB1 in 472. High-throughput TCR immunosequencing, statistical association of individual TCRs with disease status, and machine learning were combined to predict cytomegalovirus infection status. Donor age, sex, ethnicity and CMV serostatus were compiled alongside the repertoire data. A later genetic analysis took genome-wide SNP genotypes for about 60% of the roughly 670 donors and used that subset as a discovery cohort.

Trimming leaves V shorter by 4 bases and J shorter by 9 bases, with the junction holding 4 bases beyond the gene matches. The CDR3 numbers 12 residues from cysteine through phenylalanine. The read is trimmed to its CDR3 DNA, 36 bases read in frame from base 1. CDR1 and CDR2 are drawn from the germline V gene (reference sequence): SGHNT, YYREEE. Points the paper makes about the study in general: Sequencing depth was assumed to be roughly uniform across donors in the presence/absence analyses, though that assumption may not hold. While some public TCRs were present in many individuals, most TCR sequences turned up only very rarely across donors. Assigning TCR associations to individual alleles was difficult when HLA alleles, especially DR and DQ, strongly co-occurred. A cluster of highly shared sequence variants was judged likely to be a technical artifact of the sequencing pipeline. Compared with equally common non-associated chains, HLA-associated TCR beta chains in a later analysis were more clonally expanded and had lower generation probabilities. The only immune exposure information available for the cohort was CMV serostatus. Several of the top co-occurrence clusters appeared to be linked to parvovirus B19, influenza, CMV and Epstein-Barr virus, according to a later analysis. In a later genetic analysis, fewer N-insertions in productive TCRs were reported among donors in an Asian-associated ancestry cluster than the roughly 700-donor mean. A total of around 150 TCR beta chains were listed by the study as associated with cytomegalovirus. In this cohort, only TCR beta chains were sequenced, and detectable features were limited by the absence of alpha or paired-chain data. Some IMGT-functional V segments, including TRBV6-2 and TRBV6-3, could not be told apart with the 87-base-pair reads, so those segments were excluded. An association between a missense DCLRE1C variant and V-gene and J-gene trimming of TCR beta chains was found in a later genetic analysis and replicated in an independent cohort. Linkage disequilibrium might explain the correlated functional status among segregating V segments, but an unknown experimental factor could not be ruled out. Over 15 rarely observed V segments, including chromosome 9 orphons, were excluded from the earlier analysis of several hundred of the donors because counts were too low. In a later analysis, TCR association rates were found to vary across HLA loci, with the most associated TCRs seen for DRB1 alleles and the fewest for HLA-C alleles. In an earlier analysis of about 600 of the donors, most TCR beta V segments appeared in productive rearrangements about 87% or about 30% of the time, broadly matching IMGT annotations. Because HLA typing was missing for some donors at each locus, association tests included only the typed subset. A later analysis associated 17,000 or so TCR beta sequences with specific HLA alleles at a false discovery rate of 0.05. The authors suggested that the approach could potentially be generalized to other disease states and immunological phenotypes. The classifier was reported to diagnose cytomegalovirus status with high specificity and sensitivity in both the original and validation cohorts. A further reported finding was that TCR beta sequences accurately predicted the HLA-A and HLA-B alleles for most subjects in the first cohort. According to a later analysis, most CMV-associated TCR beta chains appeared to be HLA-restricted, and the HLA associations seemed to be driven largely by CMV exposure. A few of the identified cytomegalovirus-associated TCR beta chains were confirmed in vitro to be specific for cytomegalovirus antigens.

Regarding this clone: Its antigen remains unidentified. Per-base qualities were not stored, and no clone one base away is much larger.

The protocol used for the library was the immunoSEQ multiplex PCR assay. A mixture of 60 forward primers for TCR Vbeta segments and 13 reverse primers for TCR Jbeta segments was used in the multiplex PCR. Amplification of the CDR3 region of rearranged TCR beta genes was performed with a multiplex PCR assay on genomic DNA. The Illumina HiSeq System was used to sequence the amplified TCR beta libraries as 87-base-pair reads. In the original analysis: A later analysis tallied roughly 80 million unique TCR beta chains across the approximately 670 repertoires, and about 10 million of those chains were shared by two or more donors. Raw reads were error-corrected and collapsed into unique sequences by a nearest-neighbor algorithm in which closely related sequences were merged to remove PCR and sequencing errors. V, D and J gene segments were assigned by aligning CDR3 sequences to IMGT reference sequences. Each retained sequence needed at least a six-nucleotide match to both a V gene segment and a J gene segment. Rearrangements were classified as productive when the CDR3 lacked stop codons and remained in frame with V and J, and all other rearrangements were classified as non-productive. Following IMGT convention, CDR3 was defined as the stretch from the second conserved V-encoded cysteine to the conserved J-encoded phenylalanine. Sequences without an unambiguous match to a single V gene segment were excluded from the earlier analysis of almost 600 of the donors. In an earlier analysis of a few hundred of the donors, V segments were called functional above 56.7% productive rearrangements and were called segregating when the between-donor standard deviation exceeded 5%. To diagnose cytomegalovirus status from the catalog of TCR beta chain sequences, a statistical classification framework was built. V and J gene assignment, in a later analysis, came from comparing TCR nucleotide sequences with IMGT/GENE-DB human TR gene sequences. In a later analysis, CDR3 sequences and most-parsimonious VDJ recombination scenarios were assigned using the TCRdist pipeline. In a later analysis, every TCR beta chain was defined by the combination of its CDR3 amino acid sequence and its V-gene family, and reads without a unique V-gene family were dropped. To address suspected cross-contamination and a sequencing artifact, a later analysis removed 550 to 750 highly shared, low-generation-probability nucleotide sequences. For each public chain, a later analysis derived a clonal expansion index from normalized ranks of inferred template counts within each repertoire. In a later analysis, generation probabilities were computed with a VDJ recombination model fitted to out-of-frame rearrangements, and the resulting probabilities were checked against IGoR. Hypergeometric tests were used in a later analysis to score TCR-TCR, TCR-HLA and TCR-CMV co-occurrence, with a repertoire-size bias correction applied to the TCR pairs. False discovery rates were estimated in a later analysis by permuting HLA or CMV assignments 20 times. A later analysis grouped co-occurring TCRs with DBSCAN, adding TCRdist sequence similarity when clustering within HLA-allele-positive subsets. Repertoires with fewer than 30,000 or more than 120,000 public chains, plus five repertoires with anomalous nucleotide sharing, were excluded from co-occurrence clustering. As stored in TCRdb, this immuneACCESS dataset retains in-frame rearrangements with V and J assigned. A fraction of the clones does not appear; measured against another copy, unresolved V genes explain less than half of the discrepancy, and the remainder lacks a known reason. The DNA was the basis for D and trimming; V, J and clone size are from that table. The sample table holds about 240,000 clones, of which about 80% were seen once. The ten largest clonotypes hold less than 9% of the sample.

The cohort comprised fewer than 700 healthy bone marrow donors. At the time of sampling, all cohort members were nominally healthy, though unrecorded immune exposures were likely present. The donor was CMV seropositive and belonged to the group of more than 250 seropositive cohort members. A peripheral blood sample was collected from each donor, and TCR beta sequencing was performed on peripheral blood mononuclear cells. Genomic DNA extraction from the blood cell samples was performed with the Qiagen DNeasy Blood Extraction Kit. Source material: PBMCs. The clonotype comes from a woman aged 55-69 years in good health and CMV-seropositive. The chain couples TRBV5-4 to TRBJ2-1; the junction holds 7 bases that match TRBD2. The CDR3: CASSHTGGEQFF. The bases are TGTGCCAGCAGCCATACGGGGGGTGAGCAGTTCTTC.